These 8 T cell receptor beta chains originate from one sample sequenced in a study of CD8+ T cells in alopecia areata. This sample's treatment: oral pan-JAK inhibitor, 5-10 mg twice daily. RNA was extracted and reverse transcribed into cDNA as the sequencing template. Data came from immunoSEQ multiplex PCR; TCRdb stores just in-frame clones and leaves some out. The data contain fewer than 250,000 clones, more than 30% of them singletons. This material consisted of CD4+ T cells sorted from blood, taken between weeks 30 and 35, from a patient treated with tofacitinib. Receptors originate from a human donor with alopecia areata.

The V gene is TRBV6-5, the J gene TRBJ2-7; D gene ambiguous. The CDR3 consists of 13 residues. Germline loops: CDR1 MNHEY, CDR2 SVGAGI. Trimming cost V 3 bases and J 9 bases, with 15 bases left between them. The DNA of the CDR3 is TGTGCCAGCAGTTATATGGTGGGTCGGCCGCAGTACTTC. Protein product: CASSYMVGRPQYF.

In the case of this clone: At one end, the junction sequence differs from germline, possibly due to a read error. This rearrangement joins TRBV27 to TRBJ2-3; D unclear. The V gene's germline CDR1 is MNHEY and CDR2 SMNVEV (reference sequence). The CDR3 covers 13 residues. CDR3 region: CANTLLSKDTQYF. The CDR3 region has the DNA TGTGCCAACACCCTCCTGAGCAAAGATACGCAGTATTTT.

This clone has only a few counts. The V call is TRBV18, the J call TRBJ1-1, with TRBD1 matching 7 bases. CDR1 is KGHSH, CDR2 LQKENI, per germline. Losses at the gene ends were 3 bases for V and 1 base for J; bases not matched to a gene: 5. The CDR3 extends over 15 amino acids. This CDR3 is CASSPGTEQNTEAFF. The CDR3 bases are TGTGCCAGCTCACCGGGGACAGAACAGAACACTGAAGCTTTCTTT.

The CDR3 bases are TGTGCCAGCAGCGCCCGGACTAGCGGGGGGGCTACTAGCTACAATGAGCAGTTCTTC. It translates to CASSARTSGGATSYNEQFF. The chain links TRBV5-4 to TRBJ2-1; 15 bases line up with TRBD2. The CDR3 sequence is 19 residues long. Trimming at V came to 4 bases and at J to 3 bases, leaving 11 bases not matched to a gene. Per the germline V gene, CDR1 is SGHNT and CDR2 is YYREEE (reference sequence).

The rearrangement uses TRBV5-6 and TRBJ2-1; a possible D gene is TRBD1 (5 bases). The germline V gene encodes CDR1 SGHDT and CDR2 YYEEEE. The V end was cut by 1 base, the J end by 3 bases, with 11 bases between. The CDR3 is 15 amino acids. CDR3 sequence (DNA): TGTGCCAGCAGCTTGTGGGGCAGGGACTACAATGAGCAGTTCTTC. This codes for CASSLWGRDYNEQFF.

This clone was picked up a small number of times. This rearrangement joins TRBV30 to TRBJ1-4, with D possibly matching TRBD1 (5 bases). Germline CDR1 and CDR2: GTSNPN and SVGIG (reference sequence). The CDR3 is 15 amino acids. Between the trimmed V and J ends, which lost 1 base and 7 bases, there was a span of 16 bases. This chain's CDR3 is CAWSAAGTGGEKLFF. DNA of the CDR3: TGTGCCTGGAGTGCCGCCGGGACGGGAGGTGAAAAACTGTTTTTT.

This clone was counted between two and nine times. The CDR3: CAWRSPGLSYEQYF. CDR3 nucleotide sequence: TGTGCCTGGAGAAGCCCCGGACTCTCCTACGAGCAGTACTTC. The genes are TRBV30 and TRBJ2-7, with D tentatively TRBD2 (5 bases). Germline loops: CDR1 GTSNPN, CDR2 SVGIG (reference sequence). The CDR3 loop spans 14 amino acids. Trimming cost V 3 bases and J 0 bases, with 12 bases left between them. The variable domain in full, completed from reference TRBV30 and TRBJ2-7, reads SQTIHQWPATLVQPVGSPLSLECTVEGTSNPNLYWYRQAAGRGLQLLFYSVGIGQISSEVPQNLSASRPQDRQFILSSKKLLLSDSGFYLCAWRSPGLSYEQYFGPGTRLTVT.

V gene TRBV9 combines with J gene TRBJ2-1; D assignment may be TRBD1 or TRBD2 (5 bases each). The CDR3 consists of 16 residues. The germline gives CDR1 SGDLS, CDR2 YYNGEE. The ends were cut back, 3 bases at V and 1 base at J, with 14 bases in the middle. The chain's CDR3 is CASSGSRRTSYNEQFF. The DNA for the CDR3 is TGTGCCAGCAGCGGCAGTCGGAGGACATCCTACAATGAGCAGTTCTTC.